These 12 T cell receptor beta chains came from one sample sequenced in a study of shared T cell receptors in the human thymus. The table came from immunoSEQ multiplex PCR; TCRdb's copy has only in-frame clones and leaves some out. The table lists about 380,000 clones, 85% to 95% of them singletons. Input material: thymocytes. The source is a human donor.

The rearrangement uses TRBV5-4 and TRBJ2-1, with D perhaps TRBD1 or TRBD2 (6 bases each). The CDR3 spans 12 residues. Between the trimmed V and J ends, which lost 0 bases and 14 bases, there was a span of 12 bases. Germline loops: CDR1 SGHNT, CDR2 YYREEE (reference sequence). Here the CDR3 DNA reads TGTGCCAGCAGCTTGGAAGGGGGGCAGGAGTTCTTC. Translation gives CASSLEGGQEFF.

The chain joins TRBV6-5 to TRBJ2-7; 7 nucleotides line up with TRBD2. The CDR3 sequence is 14 residues long. J was trimmed by 6 bases and V by 5 bases; bases with no gene match: 10. Germline CDR1 MNHEY, CDR2 SVGAGI. The CDR3 loop reads CASSPPGGQGEQYF. In DNA form, the CDR3 reads TGTGCCAGCAGTCCCCCGGGAGGCCAAGGCGAGCAGTACTTC.

The chain joins TRBV14 to TRBJ2-3; D is ambiguous. Deletions cut 0 bases from V and 5 bases from J, with 15 bases between. CDR3 length: 16 amino acids. Germline CDR1 SGHDN, CDR2 FVKESK. CDR3 region: CASSQDPAPVLDTQYF. DNA of the CDR3: TGTGCCAGCAGCCAAGACCCCGCTCCGGTTTTAGATACGCAGTATTTT.

This rearrangement joins TRBV25-1 to TRBJ2-1; 8 nucleotides align to TRBD2. V gave up 2 bases and J gave up 0 bases; unmatched junction bases: 6. The CDR3 runs 17 residues. CDR1 and CDR2 from the germline V gene are MGHDK and SYGVNS. The CDR3 is CASSELLAGNSYNEQFF. CDR3 nucleotides: TGTGCCAGCAGTGAACTATTAGCGGGAAACTCCTACAATGAGCAGTTCTTC.

The chain is built from TRBV5-6 and TRBJ2-7; 7 bases align to TRBD2. CDR3 length: 15 amino acids. Germline values: CDR1 SGHDT, CDR2 YYEEEE. V dropped 5 bases and J dropped 2; count of bases not matched to a gene: 10. Written as DNA, the CDR3 is TGTGCCAGCAGTTCCCCGACTAGCCGGCCCTACGAGCAGTACTTC. Translated: CASSSPTSRPYEQYF.

This chain links TRBV5-1 with TRBJ1-2, with 8 bases that match TRBD1. There are 13 residues in the CDR3. V trimming: 2 bases; J trimming: 8 bases; junction bases outside the gene matches: 5. Germline V gene lookup returns CDR1 SGHRS and CDR2 YFSETQ. The CDR3 protein is CASSFQGAGGYTF. Written as DNA, the CDR3 is TGCGCCAGCAGCTTTCAGGGGGCCGGCGGCTACACCTTC.

J is TRBJ2-1 and V is TRBV21-1; the table's D call of TRBD1 was not tested on the DNA. TRBV21-1 is a listed pseudogene. The CDR3 loop spans 16 amino acids. The CDR3 nucleotides are TGTGCCAGCAGCAAAGAAGGACAGGGGATCTACAATGAGCAGTTCTTC. This codes for CASSKEGQGIYNEQFF.

The chain has TRBV9 and TRBJ1-1; the D is unclear. The CDR3 sequence is 13 residues long. From germline, CDR1 is SGDLS and CDR2 YYNGEE. Trimming removed 4 bases from V and 1 base from J, with 8 bases in between. CDR3 bases: TGTGCCAGCAGCCCAGCCCCGAACACTGAAGCTTTCTTT. Its protein product is CASSPAPNTEAFF.

CDR3 amino acids: CASSIIIGPYEQYF. The CDR3 DNA follows: TGTGCCAGTAGTATAATAATAGGCCCATACGAGCAGTACTTC. The chain combines TRBV19 with TRBJ2-7; D remains unclear. Trimming cost V 2 bases and J 4 bases, with 12 bases left between them. Germline V gene sequence: CDR1 LNHDA, CDR2 SQIVND (reference sequence). The CDR3 spans 14 residues.

The CDR3 DNA follows: TGTGCCAGCAGCTTAGCCCCGCAGGGCGAGCAGTACTTC. Residues: CASSLAPQGEQYF. The chain couples TRBV11-2 to TRBJ2-7, with D tentatively TRBD1 (5 bases). The V end lost 1 base, the J end lost 6 bases, and 10 bases lay between the germline ends. The germline V gene encodes CDR1 SGHAT and CDR2 FQNNGV. The CDR3 is 13 amino acids.

The gene calls are TRBV7-3 and TRBJ1-2, with 7 bases aligning to TRBD1. Trimming took 5 bases from V and 8 from J; bases not matched to a gene: 8. Germline loops: CDR1 SGHTA, CDR2 FQGTGA. The CDR3 length is 13 residues. The CDR3 sequence: CASSLTGSNGYTF. In DNA form, the CDR3 reads TGTGCCAGCAGCCTGACAGGGTCAAACGGCTACACCTTC.

V usage is TRBV19 and J usage is TRBJ2-2; D ambiguous. Between the trimmed V and J ends, which lost 3 bases and 4 bases, there was a span of 12 bases. The length of the CDR3 is 15 residues. CDR1 and CDR2 from the germline V gene are LNHDA and SQIVND (reference sequence). This chain's CDR3 is CASSIIAASTGELFF. Here the CDR3 DNA reads TGTGCCAGTAGTATTATCGCGGCCAGCACCGGGGAGCTGTTTTTT.